This note documents a single T cell receptor beta chain sequence. This sample stems from a study of CD8+CD57+ T cells in acquired aplastic anemia. Study at large: Each DNA sample taken from sorted CD4+ and CD8+ cells came to about 3.2 ug on average.

Patients included in sequencing had previously demonstrated CD8+CD57+ cell expansion by flow cytometry. By the time of blood sampling, patients had still received no therapy. Both TCR beta VDJ combination and CDR3 sequence profiling were carried out. Genomic DNA was the template for this profiling. TCRdb fed the reads into MiXCR, producing one record per CDR3 protein. The sample carries under 350,000 distinct CDR3 sequences, 56% recorded once. In germline, CDR1 is SQVTM, CDR2 ANQGSEA. V was clipped by 6 bases and J by 6 bases, with 11 bases between them. This CDR3 has 11 residues. Input material: sorted CD4+, CD8+, or CD8+CD57+ T cells (not recorded which) from PBMCs. V and J are TRBV29-1 and TRBJ1-2; D gene uncertain. This sequence originates from a human donor with aplastic anemia. CDR3 in amino acids: CSVVDPDGYTF. DNA of the CDR3: TGCAGCGTGGTGGACCCGGATGGCTACACCTTC.